The 10 T cell receptor beta chains given below trace back to one sample, sequenced in a study of CD8+ T cells in alopecia areata. Isolated RNA was reverse transcribed into cDNA used as the sequencing template. Libraries were prepared by immunoSEQ multiplex PCR; TCRdb keeps only in-frame clonotypes and omits some of them. This set yields more than 90,000 clones and no singletons; the top ten hold 20%. Specimen: lesional skin. These receptors originate from a C3H/HeJ mouse with alopecia areata. The strain's MHC type: H2-k.

This clone was detected a few times. Genes here carry mouse names. The read terminates 4 residues before the CDR3 end, so the remaining end is supplied by the germline J gene. The genes are TRBV29 and TRBJ2-1; the D gene is possibly TRBD1 (6 bases). Germline loops: CDR1 MSHET, CDR2 SYDVDS. The CDR3 covers 13 residues. CDR3 bases read: TGTGCTAGCAGTTGGACAGATGAGGCT. Translation: CASSWTDEA. The full-length CDR3 reads as CASSWTDEAEQFF. The full variable domain, its missing parts supplied by reference TRBV29 and TRBJ2-1, is DMKVTQMPRYLIKRMGENVLLECGQDMSHETMYWYRQDPGLGLQLIYISYDVDSNSEGDIPKGYRVSRKKREHFSLILDSAKTNQTSVYFCASSWTDEAEQFFGPGTRLTVL.

Concerning this clone: Gene names are mouse gene names. CDR3 protein: CASSETGLGYEQYF. CDR3 bases read: TGTGCCAGCAGTGAAACAGGACTGGGGTAT. V is TRBV13-3 and J is TRBJ2-7; 9 bases are a match to TRBD2. Sequencing ends 4 residues short of the CDR3 end; the germline J gene provides the rest. Germline CDR1 reads NNHDY; CDR2 reads SYVADS. This CDR3 spans 14 amino acids.

A note on this clone: Gene names denote mouse genes. The sequenced fragment ends 4 residues before the CDR3 boundary, so the rest is inferred from the germline J gene. The gene calls are TRBV19 and TRBJ2-7; TRBD1 aligns across 8 bases. The CDR3 is made up of 14 amino acids. Germline values: CDR1 FNHDT, CDR2 SITEND (reference sequence). CDR3 DNA (partial): TGTGCCAGCAGTATGCAGCAGGGGGCGTAT. The encoded protein is CASSMQQGAY. The entire CDR3 sequence reads CASSMQQGAYEQYF. Full variable domain (rest looked up from reference TRBV19 and TRBJ2-7): GGIITQTPKFLIGQEGQKLTLKCQQNFNHDTMYWYRQDSGKGLRLIYYSITENDLQKGDLSEGYDASREKKSSFSLTVTSAQKNEMAVFLCASSMQQGAYEQYFGPGTRLTVL.

This clone has a handful of counts. All gene names here are mouse names. The CDR3 end lies 4 residues beyond the end of the read and is filled in from the germline J gene. The identical CDR3 is also encoded by other nucleotide sequences in the sample. The chain joins TRBV13-3 to TRBJ1-2; 9 nucleotides line up with TRBD1. CDR1 is NNHDY and CDR2 is SYVADS in the germline V gene. The CDR3 extends over 13 amino acids. This CDR3 is CASSGGQGPDYTF. The sequenced part of the CDR3 DNA is TGTGCCAGCAGTGGCGGACAGGGGCCC.

As concerns this clone: Here the gene names and germline are mouse. The observed sequence ends 4 residues before the CDR3 terminus, with the missing tail filled in from the germline J gene. The chain employs TRBV13-3 and TRBJ1-2; 7 bases are a match to TRBD1. Germline V gene sequence: CDR1 NNHDY, CDR2 SYVADS. CDR3 length: 12 amino acids. CDR3 DNA (partial): TGTGCCAGCAGTACAGGGGAGGCC. This gives the protein CASSTGEA. The CDR3 reads in full as CASSTGEADYTF.

This clone was observed a few times. Mouse gene names apply. The CDR3 end falls 4 residues outside the read, so it is completed with the germline J gene. The V call is TRBV19, the J call TRBJ2-1; 7 nucleotides agree with TRBD2. Germline V CDR1 and CDR2: FNHDT, SITEND (reference sequence). After removal of 2 bases from V and 1 base from J, the junction contained 6 bases not matched to a gene. This CDR3 spans 16 amino acids. The covered CDR3 bases are TGTGCCAGCAGTATGTCCACTGGGGAAAACTATGCT. Encoded protein: CASSMSTGENYA. The complete CDR3 protein is CASSMSTGENYAEQFF.

On this clone itself: At residue 12, the TCRdb protein departs from the DNA translation, so the protein shown here was derived from the DNA itself. Gene names are the mouse ones. Coverage ceases 3 residues before the CDR3 finishes, and the germline J gene fills in the end. The rearrangement uses TRBV13-3 and TRBJ1-3; D might be TRBD1 (6 bases). V was shortened by 5 bases and J by 0 bases, with 12 bases between the two germline ends. The CDR3 covers 15 residues. Germline loops: CDR1 NNHDY, CDR2 SYVADS. The DNA read from the CDR3 is TGTGCCAGCAGCCACCGGGACACTTCTGGAAATACG. Its protein is CASSHRDTSGNT. The full CDR3 sequence reads CASSHRDTSGNTLYF.

Details on this clone: The gene names here belong to mouse. The CDR3 goes on 4 residues after the read ends, and that part is filled in from the germline J gene. V gene TRBV13-2 combines with J gene TRBJ2-5; D may be TRBD2 (6 bases). Trimming shortened V by 1 base and J by 0 bases, and 12 bases separated the two germline ends. CDR3 length: 16 amino acids. In germline, CDR1 is NNHNN, CDR2 SYGAGS (reference sequence). Here the CDR3 reads CASGDIPGGNQDTQYF. The sequenced part of the CDR3 DNA is TGTGCCAGCGGTGATATACCGGGGGGTAACCAAGAC.

This clone was counted many times. Gene and germline names: mouse. The sequenced fragment ends 4 residues before the CDR3 boundary, so the rest is inferred from the germline J gene. The chain links TRBV19 to TRBJ1-1; D might be TRBD1 (6 bases). The V gene's germline CDR1 is FNHDT and CDR2 SITEND (reference sequence). This CDR3 comprises 13 residues. V was pared by 5 bases and J by 0 bases, with 8 bases between. The chain's CDR3 is CASRDSANTEVFF. CDR3 DNA, as far as it was read: TGTGCCAGCAGGGACAGTGCAAACACA.

There are many counts of this clone. Gene names are the mouse ones. The read is 4 residues too short to cover the CDR3 end, so that end is filled in from the germline J gene. V usage is TRBV13-3 and J usage is TRBJ2-1, with D tentatively TRBD1 (5 bases). The germline V and J ends were trimmed by 2 bases and 4 bases, with 13 bases remaining between them. Germline V gene lookup returns CDR1 NNHDY and CDR2 SYVADS. The length of the CDR3 is 15 residues. The CDR3 DNA, read in part, is TGTGCCAGCAGTGAAGCAGGGTTGACTTATGCT. Translation gives CASSEAGLTYA. The complete CDR3 protein is CASSEAGLTYAEQFF.